Below are 19 T cell receptor beta chains sequenced from a single sample in a study of Ad26.COV2.S vaccination and SARS-CoV-2 variants. Treatment defined: some 19 received Ad26.COV2.S at low or high dose, single or two shots; about 5 received placebo; per-sample allocation not given. Day 63 after the first vaccine or placebo injection was the time point for sampling. Clones were sequenced by immunoSEQ multiplex PCR, and TCRdb holds only the in-frame ones, with some missing. The table shows about 440,000 clones, with about 90% occurring only once. The starting material was peripheral blood, obtained in a trial of Ad26.COV2.S vaccine versus placebo. These receptors were collected from a person aged 18 to 59 who received the Ad26.COV2.S COVID-19 vaccine or a placebo.

The chain combines TRBV6-5 with TRBJ1-2, with D possibly matching TRBD1 (6 bases). With 4 bases removed from V and 6 bases from J, the gap between germline ends came to 12 bases. Germline CDR1 and CDR2: MNHEY and SVGAGI. This CDR3 has 13 residues. CDR3 residues: CASSSPGVNGYTF. DNA for the CDR3: TGTGCCAGCAGTTCACCAGGGGTGAATGGCTACACCTTC.

This clone was seen a few times. V and J are TRBV15 and TRBJ1-5; 9 positions agree with TRBD1. V lost 1 base, J lost 2 bases, and 3 bases stayed unmatched. Germline values: CDR1 LNHNV, CDR2 YYDKDF (reference sequence). CDR3 length equals 16 residues. Here the CDR3 reads CATSRGTGDGNQPQHF. DNA for the CDR3: TGTGCCACCAGCAGAGGGACAGGGGACGGCAATCAGCCCCAGCATTTT.

This chain connects TRBV5-6 to TRBJ2-1, with 7 bases that match TRBD1. The ends lost 2 bases at V and 8 bases at J; junction bases unmatched: 10. Germline V gene lookup returns CDR1 SGHDT and CDR2 YYEEEE. CDR3 length: 15 residues. The CDR3 nucleotides are TGTGCCAGCAGCTTAAGTCCAGGGGGAGAGGATGAGCAGTTCTTC. Translated, it gives CASSLSPGGEDEQFF.

The rearrangement uses TRBV7-9 and TRBJ2-4; the match to TRBD2 covers 8 bases. J gave up 6 bases and V 5 bases, and 15 bases lay outside the gene matches. This CDR3 contains 17 residues. The germline V gene has CDR1 SEHNR and CDR2 FQNEAQ (reference sequence). The CDR3 region is CASSAGLSGSGGNIQYF. The CDR3 DNA is TGTGCCAGCAGCGCTGGACTAAGCGGGAGTGGGGGAAACATTCAGTACTTC. The complete variable domain, with remaining parts taken from reference TRBV7-9 and TRBJ2-4, reads DTGVSQNPRHKITKRGQNVTFRCDPISEHNRLYWYRQTLGQGPEFLTYFQNEAQLEKSRLLSDRFSAERPKGSFSTLEIQRTEQGDSAMYLCASSAGLSGSGGNIQYFGAGTRLSVL.

The chain recombines TRBV7-2 with TRBJ1-5, with D unclear. This CDR3 spans 15 amino acids. V was cut by 5 bases and J by 0 bases, with 11 bases left in between. Germline CDR1 reads SGHTA; CDR2 reads FQGNSA. The CDR3 sequence is CASSLSRFSNQPQHF. In nucleotides, the CDR3 is TGTGCCAGCAGCCTCTCGAGGTTTAGCAATCAGCCCCAGCATTTT.

The chain joins TRBV7-8 to TRBJ2-3, with 8 bases that match TRBD1. Germline CDR1 is SGHVS and CDR2 is FQNEAQ. The CDR3 runs 13 residues. J gave up 5 bases and V 5 bases, and 3 bases lay outside the gene matches. The CDR3 nucleotides read TGTGCCAGCAGCCGGACAGGGATAGATACGCAGTATTTT. It translates to CASSRTGIDTQYF.

Points on this clone: In the same sample, other DNA sequences code for this CDR3. V is TRBV19 and J is TRBJ2-7, with D unresolved. Trimming pared 4 bases from V and 0 bases from J, leaving 4 bases between. This CDR3 has 12 amino acids. Germline assignment: CDR1 LNHDA and CDR2 SQIVND (reference sequence). The CDR3 DNA sequence: TGTGCCAGTAGTAGCGGCTCCTACGAGCAGTACTTC. It codes for CASSSGSYEQYF.

V and J are TRBV5-5 and TRBJ2-5; 10 nucleotides line up with TRBD2. V trimming: 0 bases; J trimming: 5 bases; junction bases outside the gene matches: 7. Germline-derived CDR1 and CDR2 are SGHKS and YYEKEE (reference sequence). The CDR3 has 16 amino acids. CDR3 DNA sequence: TGTGCCAGCAGCTTGGCGAGCGGGAGGGCCGGGGAGACCCAGTACTTC. It codes for CASSLASGRAGETQYF. Based on the CDR3 plus reference TRBV5-5 and TRBJ2-5, the full variable domain is DAGVTQSPTHLIKTRGQQVTLRCSPISGHKSVSWYQQVLGQGPQFIFQYYEKEERGRGNFPDRFSARQFPNYSSELNVNALLLGDSALYLCASSLASGRAGETQYFGPGTRLLVL.

V and J are TRBV27 and TRBJ2-5; D assignment may be TRBD1 or TRBD2 (5 bases each). V was shortened by 3 bases and J by 3 bases, with 17 bases between the two germline ends. CDR1 and CDR2 (germline): MNHEY, SMNVEV (reference sequence). This CDR3 is 16 amino acids long. Here the CDR3 DNA reads TGTGCCAGCAGTTTCGGGACGCCCCCCTCTAAAGAGACCCAGTACTTC. It yields the protein CASSFGTPPSKETQYF.

J is TRBJ1-1 and V is TRBV5-6, with D possibly being TRBD1 (6 bases). V was pared by 3 bases and J by 7 bases, with 13 bases between. Germline values: CDR1 SGHDT, CDR2 YYEEEE. This CDR3 is built from 13 residues. CDR3 bases: TGTGCCAGCAGCTGGGGGACACAGGGTGAAGCTTTCTTT. This sequence encodes CASSWGTQGEAFF.

The chain combines TRBV18 with TRBJ2-7, with D maybe TRBD2 (6 bases). The CDR3 is 13 amino acids. The V end was cut by 6 bases, the J end by 6 bases, with 15 bases between. Germline CDR1 KGHSH, CDR2 LQKENI. The CDR3, as DNA: TGTGCCAGCTCCTCCGGGACTGGCGGCGAGCAGTACTTC. Translated, it gives CASSSGTGGEQYF.

The sample holds one count of this clone. This rearrangement joins TRBV3-1 (or the pseudogene TRBV3-2) to TRBJ1-2, with 9 bases lining up with TRBD1. Unmatched junction bases numbered 11, after V lost 4 bases and J lost 8 bases. Germline V gene lookup returns CDR1 LGHDT and CDR2 YNNKEL (reference sequence). The CDR3 covers 15 residues. The CDR3 DNA sequence: TGTGCCAGCAGCCGCGGGACAGGGCTTACGGGCGGCTACACCTTC. It specifies CASSRGTGLTGGYTF.

The chain employs TRBV14 and TRBJ1-5, with D maybe TRBD1 (6 bases). Trimming cost V 3 bases and J 4 bases, with 7 bases left between them. The CDR3 has 13 residues. Germline V gene lookup returns CDR1 SGHDN and CDR2 FVKESK. The CDR3 region is CASSQQGNQPQHF. CDR3 nucleotide sequence: TGTGCCAGCAGCCAGCAGGGGAATCAGCCCCAGCATTTT.

The J gene is TRBJ2-1, the V gene TRBV11-2, with D possibly matching TRBD2 (5 bases). The CDR3 has 15 amino acids. CDR1 and CDR2 (germline): SGHAT, FQNNGV. Trimming took 3 bases from V and 0 from J, leaving 9 bases between them. CDR3 in amino acids: CASSFSASSYNEQFF. CDR3 nucleotides: TGTGCCAGCAGCTTTAGCGCTAGCTCCTACAATGAGCAGTTCTTC.

The rearrangement links TRBV7-9 to TRBJ1-3; D might be TRBD1 (6 bases). V lost 5 bases and J 2 bases, leaving 10 bases between the germline ends. The V gene's germline CDR1 is SEHNR and CDR2 FQNEAQ (reference sequence). The length of the CDR3 is 14 residues. CDR3 sequence (DNA): TGTGCCAGCAGCCCCAGGGGAACTGGAAACACCATATATTTT. Amino acid sequence: CASSPRGTGNTIYF.

This clone is a singleton in its sample. The chain couples TRBV28 to TRBJ1-4; 10 nucleotides align to TRBD1. CDR3 length: 15 residues. Germline V CDR1 and CDR2: MDHEN, SYDVKM. Trimming took 2 bases from V and 5 from J; bases not matched to a gene: 2. Written as DNA, the CDR3 is TGTGCCAGCAGTTTACGGGGACAGGGGAATGAAAAACTGTTTTTT. It encodes CASSLRGQGNEKLFF.

The chain employs TRBV7-2 and TRBJ2-7; 9 nucleotides match TRBD1. Germline values: CDR1 SGHTA, CDR2 FQGNSA. With 3 bases clipped from V and 4 bases from J, the junction kept 1 base outside the gene matches. The CDR3 contains 13 residues. This chain's CDR3 is CASSLTGGYEQYF. CDR3 nucleotides: TGTGCCAGCAGCTTGACAGGGGGATACGAGCAGTACTTC.

The chain couples TRBV18 to TRBJ2-5; D remains ambiguous. V was trimmed by 5 bases and J by 5 bases, leaving 6 bases between them. This CDR3 spans 11 amino acids. The germline gives CDR1 KGHSH, CDR2 LQKENI. The CDR3 loop is CASSSGETQYF. The CDR3 DNA reads TGTGCCAGCTCATCGGGCGAGACCCAGTACTTC.

The chain carries TRBV14 and TRBJ2-1, with 7 bases matching TRBD2. J was trimmed by 6 bases and V by 7 bases; bases with no gene match: 9. The germline V gene encodes CDR1 SGHDN and CDR2 FVKESK. CDR3 size: 14 residues. The DNA for the CDR3 is TGTGCCAGCACTCCTCTGGGGAGGGGCAATGAGCAGTTCTTC. Its translation is CASTPLGRGNEQFF.